In this sample, the clone carrying this TCR beta chain turned up once. Original processing notes: Reference gene primer amplification gave nucleated cell count estimates. The repertoire was sequenced with immunoSEQ multiplex PCR; TCRdb's copy has only in-frame clones and lacks some. Clone size and the V and J calls come from that table; the DNA yielded D and trimming. The sample holds 80,000 to 100,000 clones, around 93% seen once. This entry is derived from a study of blood T cell repertoires in COVID-19. Study in general: T cells, B-cell-depleted T cells, or PBMCs provided the cDNA or gDNA that served as material.

The CDR3 has 16 residues. Trimming cost V 0 bases and J 5 bases; bases outside gene matches: 7. The V gene's germline CDR1 is LGHDT and CDR2 YNNKEL (reference sequence). The sequence derives from a human donor with active COVID-19. The donor label of this sample is uncertain. The material sequenced was peripheral blood. The chain recombines TRBV3-1 (or the pseudogene TRBV3-2) with TRBJ2-5; the match to TRBD2 covers 9 bases. CDR3 DNA sequence: TGTGCCAGCAGCCAAGATGTGGGACTAGCCGGGGAGACCCAGTACTTC. It yields the protein CASSQDVGLAGETQYF.